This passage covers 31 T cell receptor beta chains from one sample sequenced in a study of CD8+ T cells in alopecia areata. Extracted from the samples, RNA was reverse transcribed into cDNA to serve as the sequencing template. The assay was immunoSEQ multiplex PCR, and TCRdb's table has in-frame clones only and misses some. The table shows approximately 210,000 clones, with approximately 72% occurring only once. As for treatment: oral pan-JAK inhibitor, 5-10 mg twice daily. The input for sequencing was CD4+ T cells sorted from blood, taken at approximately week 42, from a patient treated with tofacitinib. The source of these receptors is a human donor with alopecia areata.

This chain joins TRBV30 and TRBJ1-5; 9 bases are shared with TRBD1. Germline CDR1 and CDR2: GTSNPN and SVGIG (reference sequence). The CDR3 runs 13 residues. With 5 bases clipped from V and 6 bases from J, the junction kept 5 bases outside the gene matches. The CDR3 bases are TGTGCCTGGGCGGGACAGGGAGGTCAGCCCCAGCATTTT. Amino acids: CAWAGQGGQPQHF.

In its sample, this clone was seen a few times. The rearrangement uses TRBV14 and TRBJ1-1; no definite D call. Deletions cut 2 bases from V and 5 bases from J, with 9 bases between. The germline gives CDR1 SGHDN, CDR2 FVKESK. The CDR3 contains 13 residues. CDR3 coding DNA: TGTGCCAGCAGCCAATATAGTGGTACTGAAGCTTTCTTT. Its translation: CASSQYSGTEAFF. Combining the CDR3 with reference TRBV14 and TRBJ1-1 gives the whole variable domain EAGVTQFPSHSVIEKGQTVTLRCDPISGHDNLYWYRRVMGKEIKFLLHFVKESKQDESGMPNNRFLAERTGGTYSTLKVQPAELEDSGVYFCASSQYSGTEAFFGQGTRLTVV.

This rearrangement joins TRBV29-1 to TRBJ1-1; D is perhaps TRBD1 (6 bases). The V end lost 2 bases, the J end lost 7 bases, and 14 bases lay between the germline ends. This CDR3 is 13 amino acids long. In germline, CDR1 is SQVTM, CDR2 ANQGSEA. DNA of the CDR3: TGCAGCGTTGAAAACCGGGGGACATTTGAAGCTTTCTTT. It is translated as CSVENRGTFEAFF.

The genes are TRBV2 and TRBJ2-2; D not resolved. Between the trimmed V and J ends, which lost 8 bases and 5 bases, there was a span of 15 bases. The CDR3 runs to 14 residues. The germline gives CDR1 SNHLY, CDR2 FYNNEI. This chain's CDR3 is CASLWQAKTGELFF. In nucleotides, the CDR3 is TGTGCCAGCCTGTGGCAGGCAAAAACCGGGGAGCTGTTTTTT.

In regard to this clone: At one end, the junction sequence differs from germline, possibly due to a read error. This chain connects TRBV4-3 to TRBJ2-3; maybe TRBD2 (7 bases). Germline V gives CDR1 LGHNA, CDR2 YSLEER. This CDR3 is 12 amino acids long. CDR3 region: CASSQGAGGRSF. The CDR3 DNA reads TGCGCCAGCAGCCAAGGGGCCGGGGGGCGAAGTTTT.

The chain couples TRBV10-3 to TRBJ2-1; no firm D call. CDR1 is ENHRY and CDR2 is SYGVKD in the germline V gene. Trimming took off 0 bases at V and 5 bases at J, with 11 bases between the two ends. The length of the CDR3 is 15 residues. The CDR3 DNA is TGTGCCATCAGTGAGTCGTCGACAACCGACAATGAGCAGTTCTTC. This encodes CAISESSTTDNEQFF.

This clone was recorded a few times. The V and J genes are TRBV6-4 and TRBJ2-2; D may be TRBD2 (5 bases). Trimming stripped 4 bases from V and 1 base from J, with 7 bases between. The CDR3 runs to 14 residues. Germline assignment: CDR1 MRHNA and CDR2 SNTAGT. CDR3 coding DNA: TGTGCCAGCAGTGTGGACTGGAACACCGGGGAGCTGTTTTTT. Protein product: CASSVDWNTGELFF.

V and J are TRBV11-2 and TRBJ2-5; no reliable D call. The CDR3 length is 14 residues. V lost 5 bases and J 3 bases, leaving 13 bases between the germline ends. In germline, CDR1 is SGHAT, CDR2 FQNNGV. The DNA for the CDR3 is TGTGCCAGCAGCCCGACGGACCAAGAAGAGACCCAGTACTTC. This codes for CASSPTDQEETQYF.

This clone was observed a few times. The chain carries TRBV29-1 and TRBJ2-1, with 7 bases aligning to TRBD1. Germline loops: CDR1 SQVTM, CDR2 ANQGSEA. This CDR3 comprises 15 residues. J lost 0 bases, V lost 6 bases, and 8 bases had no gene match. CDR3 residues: CSVATGSSSYNEQFF. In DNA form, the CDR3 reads TGCAGCGTAGCGACAGGGTCTAGCTCCTACAATGAGCAGTTCTTC.

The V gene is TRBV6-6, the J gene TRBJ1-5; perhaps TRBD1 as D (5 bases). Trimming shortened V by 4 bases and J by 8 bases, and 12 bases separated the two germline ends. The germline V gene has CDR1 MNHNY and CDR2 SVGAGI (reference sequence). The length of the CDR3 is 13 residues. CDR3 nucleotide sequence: TGTGCCAGCAGTTTGTGGGGGAAAGAGCCCCAGCATTTT. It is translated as CASSLWGKEPQHF.

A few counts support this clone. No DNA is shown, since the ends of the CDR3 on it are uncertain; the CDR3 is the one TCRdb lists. CDR3 loop: CASSNNHYVGSGANVLTF. The chain carries TRBV21-1 and TRBJ2-6. TRBV21-1 is recorded as a pseudogene. The CDR3 has 18 amino acids, counting both end residues.

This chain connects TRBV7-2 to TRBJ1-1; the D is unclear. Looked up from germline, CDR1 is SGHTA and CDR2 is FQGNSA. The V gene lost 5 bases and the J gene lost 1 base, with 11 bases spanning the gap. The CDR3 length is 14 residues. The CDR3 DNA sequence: TGTGCCAGCAGCCCCGAGGTCAGGAACACTGAAGCTTTCTTT. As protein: CASSPEVRNTEAFF.

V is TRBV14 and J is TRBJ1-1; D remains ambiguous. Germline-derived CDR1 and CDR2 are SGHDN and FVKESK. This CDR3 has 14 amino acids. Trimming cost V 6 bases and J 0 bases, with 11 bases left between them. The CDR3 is CASRLGRLNTEAFF. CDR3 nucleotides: TGTGCCAGCAGACTAGGACGGTTGAACACTGAAGCTTTCTTT.

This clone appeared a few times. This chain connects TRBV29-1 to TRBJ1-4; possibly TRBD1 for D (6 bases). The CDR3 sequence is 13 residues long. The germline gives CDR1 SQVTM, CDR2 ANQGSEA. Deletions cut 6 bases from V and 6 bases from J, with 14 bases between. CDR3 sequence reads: CSVQGLEHEKLFF. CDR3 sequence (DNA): TGCAGCGTGCAGGGGTTGGAACATGAAAAACTGTTTTTT.

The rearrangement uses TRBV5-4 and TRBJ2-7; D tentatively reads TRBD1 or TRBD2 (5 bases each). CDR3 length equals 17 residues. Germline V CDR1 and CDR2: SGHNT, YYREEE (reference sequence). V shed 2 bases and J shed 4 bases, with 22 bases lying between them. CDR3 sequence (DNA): TGTGCCAGCAGCTTTTCCTCCGCCGGGACCAAAGGATACGAGCAGTACTTC. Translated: CASSFSSAGTKGYEQYF.

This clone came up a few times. CDR3 nucleotide sequence: TGTGCCTGGAGGCAGGGGATAAGCACAGATACGCAGTATTTT. Protein product: CAWRQGISTDTQYF. The V gene is TRBV30, the J gene TRBJ2-3; a possible D gene is TRBD1 (6 bases). Germline-derived CDR1 and CDR2 are GTSNPN and SVGIG (reference sequence). This CDR3 has 14 residues. V lost 3 bases to trimming and J lost 0 bases, with 10 bases between them.

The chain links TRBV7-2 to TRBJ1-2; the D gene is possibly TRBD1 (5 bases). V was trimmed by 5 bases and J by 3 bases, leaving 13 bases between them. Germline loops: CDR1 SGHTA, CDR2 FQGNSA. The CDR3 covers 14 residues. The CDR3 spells CASSPAGRDYGYTF. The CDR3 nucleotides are TGTGCCAGCAGCCCCGCGGGCAGGGACTATGGCTACACCTTC.

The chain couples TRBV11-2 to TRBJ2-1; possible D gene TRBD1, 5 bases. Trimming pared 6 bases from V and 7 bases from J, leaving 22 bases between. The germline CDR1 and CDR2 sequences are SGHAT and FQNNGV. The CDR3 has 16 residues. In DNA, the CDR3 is TGTGCCAGCAGGGTACTCTCCAGGGCCGCAGGGAATGAGCAGTTCTTC. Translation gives CASRVLSRAAGNEQFF.

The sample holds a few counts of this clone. In DNA form, the CDR3 reads TGTGCCACAAGATTGGGGGCGGGGGCAACAGATACGCAGTATTTT. This translates into CATRLGAGATDTQYF. The J gene is TRBJ2-3, the V gene TRBV11-2, with a tentative D call TRBD2 (7 bases). V shed 10 bases and J shed 3 bases, with 20 bases lying between them. Germline CDR1 SGHAT, CDR2 FQNNGV. The CDR3 covers 15 residues.

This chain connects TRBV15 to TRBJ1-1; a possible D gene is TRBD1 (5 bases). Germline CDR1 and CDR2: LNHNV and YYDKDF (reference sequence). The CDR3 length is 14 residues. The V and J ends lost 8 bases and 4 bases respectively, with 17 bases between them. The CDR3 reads CATGGPRDGTEAFF. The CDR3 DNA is TGTGCCACCGGTGGCCCCAGGGACGGCACTGAAGCTTTCTTT.

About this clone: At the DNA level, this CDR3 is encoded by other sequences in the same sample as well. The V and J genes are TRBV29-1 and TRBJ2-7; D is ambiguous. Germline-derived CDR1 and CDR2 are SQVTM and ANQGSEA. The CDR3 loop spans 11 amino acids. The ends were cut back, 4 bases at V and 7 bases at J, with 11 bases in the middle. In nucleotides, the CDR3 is TGCAGCGTTGGAGACCCAGGAGAGCAGTACTTC. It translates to CSVGDPGEQYF.

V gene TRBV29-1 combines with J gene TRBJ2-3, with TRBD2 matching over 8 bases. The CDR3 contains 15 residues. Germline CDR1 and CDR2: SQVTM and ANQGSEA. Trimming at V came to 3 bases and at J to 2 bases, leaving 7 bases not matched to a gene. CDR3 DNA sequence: TGCAGCGTTGAGCCCGGCGGGGGGTACACAGATACGCAGTATTTT. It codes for CSVEPGGGYTDTQYF.

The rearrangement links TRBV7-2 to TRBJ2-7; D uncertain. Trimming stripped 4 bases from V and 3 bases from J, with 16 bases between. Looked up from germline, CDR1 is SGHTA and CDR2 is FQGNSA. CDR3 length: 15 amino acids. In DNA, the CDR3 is TGTGCCAGCAGCTCCCGCGGCGAGTTCGGCTACGAGCAGTACTTC. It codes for CASSSRGEFGYEQYF. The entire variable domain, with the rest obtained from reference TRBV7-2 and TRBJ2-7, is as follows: GAGVSQSPSNKVTEKGKDVELRCDPISGHTALYWYRQSLGQGLEFLIYFQGNSAPDKSGLPSDRFSAERTGGSVSTLTIQRTQQEDSAVYLCASSSRGEFGYEQYFGPGTRLTVT.

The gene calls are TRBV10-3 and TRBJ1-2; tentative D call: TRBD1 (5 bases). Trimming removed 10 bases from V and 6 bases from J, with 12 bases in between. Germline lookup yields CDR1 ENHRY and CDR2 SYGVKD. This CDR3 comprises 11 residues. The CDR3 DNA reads TGTGCCACCTCAGTGGGGGATGGCTACACCTTC. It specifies CATSVGDGYTF.

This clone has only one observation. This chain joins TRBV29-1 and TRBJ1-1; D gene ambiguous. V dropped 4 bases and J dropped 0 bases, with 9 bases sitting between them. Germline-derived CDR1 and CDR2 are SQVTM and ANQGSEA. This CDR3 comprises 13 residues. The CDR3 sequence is CSVGRLLNTEAFF. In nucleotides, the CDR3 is TGCAGCGTTGGACGGCTCCTGAACACTGAAGCTTTCTTT.

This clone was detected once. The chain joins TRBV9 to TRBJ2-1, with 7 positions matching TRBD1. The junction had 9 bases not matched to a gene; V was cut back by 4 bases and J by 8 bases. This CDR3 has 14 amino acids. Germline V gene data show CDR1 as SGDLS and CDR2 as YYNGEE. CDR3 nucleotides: TGTGCCAGCAGCCCGGGGACAGTCCGGCATGAGCAGTTCTTC. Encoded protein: CASSPGTVRHEQFF.

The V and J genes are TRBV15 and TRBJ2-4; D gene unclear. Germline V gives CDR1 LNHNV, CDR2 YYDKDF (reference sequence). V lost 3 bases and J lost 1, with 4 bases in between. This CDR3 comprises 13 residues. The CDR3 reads CATSSDAKNIQYF. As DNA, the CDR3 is TGTGCCACCAGCAGCGACGCCAAAAACATTCAGTACTTC.

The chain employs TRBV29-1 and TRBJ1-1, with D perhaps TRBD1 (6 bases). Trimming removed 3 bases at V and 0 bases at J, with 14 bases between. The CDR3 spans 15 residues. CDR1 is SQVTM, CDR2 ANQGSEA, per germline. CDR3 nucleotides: TGCAGCGTTGACTCGGGGGCCGGCATGAACACTGAAGCTTTCTTT. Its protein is CSVDSGAGMNTEAFF.

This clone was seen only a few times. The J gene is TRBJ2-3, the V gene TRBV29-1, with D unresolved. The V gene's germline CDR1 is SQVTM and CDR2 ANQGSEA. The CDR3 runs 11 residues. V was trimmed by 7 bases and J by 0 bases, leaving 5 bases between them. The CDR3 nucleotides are TGCAGCGGGGCTAGCACAGATACGCAGTATTTT. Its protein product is CSGASTDTQYF.

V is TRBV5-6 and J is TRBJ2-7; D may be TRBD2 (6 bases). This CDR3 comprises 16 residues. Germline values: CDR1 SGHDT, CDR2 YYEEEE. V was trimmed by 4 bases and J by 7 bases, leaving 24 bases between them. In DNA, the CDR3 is TGTGCCAGCAGCCGCGGGGTAGTTGCCCCTACTGGAGAGCAGTACTTC. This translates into CASSRGVVAPTGEQYF. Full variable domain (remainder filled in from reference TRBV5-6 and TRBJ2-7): DAGVTQSPTHLIKTRGQQVTLRCSPKSGHDTVSWYQQALGQGPQFIFQYYEEEERQRGNFPDRFSGHQFPNYSSELNVNALLLGDSALYLCASSRGVVAPTGEQYFGPGTRLTVT.

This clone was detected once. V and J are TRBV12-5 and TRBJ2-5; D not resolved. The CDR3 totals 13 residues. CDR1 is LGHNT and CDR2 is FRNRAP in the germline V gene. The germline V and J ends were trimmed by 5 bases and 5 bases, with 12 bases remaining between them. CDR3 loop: CASGLLPLETQYF. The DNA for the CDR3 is TGTGCTAGTGGTCTCCTCCCTCTCGAGACCCAGTACTTC.